This T cell receptor (beta chain) derives from a study of blood T cell repertoires in COVID-19. At the level of the study: Sites across the United States, Italy and Spain contributed samples from acute and convalescent COVID-19.

In the authors' workflow: Reference gene primer amplification in the assay estimated nucleated cell counts. Some clones are missing from TCRdb's copy, which holds only in-frame ones; the method was immunoSEQ multiplex PCR. V and J calls and clone size are as listed in that table; D and trimming were resolved from the DNA. The table has 230,000 or so clones, roughly 80% seen once. In germline, CDR1 is MNHEY, CDR2 SMNVEV (reference sequence). Trimming took 4 bases from V and 3 from J; bases not matched to a gene: 4. The CDR3 has 14 residues. Cohorts were based on clinical histories the participants reported. Recovered Cohort 3 donors showed two negative PCRs, clearance, or symptom resolution.

The V call is TRBV27, the J call TRBJ1-2; 8 nucleotides line up with TRBD1. The receptor comes from a man aged 50 to 60 who had recovered from COVID-19. The sample comprised PBMCs or T cells enriched from blood (not recorded which). As DNA, the CDR3 is TGTGCCAGCAGTTCCAGGGGGCGCGACTATGGCTACACCTTC. It encodes CASSSRGRDYGYTF.